A single sample gave rise to the 3 T cell receptor beta chains below, sequenced in a study of GPR56 and killer-like receptors on CD4 memory cells. Sorting by FACS used killer cell lectin-like receptor and GPR56 expression to define five CD4+ populations. Reanalyzing the reads, TCRdb keeps one entry per CDR3 protein, without DNA. In total, the table holds 1,300 to 1,500 distinct CDR3 sequences. Sequencing used memory CD4+ T cells from blood. All receptors come from a human donor in good health.

Measured by frequency, this clonotype is large. The chain uses TRBV6-1 and TRBJ2-2; TCRdb picks TRBD1, but there is no DNA to check that call. The CDR3 has 14 residues. Germline values: CDR1 MNHNS, CDR2 SASEGT. CDR3 sequence: CASSADRYTGELFF.

This clonotype shows up as medium-sized (0.01 to 0.1%) by frequency. V gene TRBV18 combines with J gene TRBJ2-5; TCRdb proposes TRBD2, but this gene call is untestable without DNA. Looked up from germline, CDR1 is KGHSH and CDR2 is LQKENI. The CDR3 contains 17 residues. The CDR3 is CASSPTLYGGGEETQYF.

This clonotype registers medium-sized (0.01 to 0.1%) by frequency. The chain recombines TRBV25-1 with TRBJ1-3; checking the TCRdb D call of TRBD1 is not possible without DNA. CDR3 length equals 13 residues. In germline, CDR1 is MGHDK, CDR2 SYGVNS. The CDR3 region is CASRRQGGNTIYF. Together with reference TRBV25-1 and TRBJ1-3, the CDR3 gives the full variable domain: EADIYQTPRYLVIGTGKKITLECSQTMGHDKMYWYQQDPGMELHLIHYSYGVNSTEKGDLSSESTVSRIRTEHFPLTLESARPSHTSQYLCASRRQGGNTIYFGEGSWLTVV.